This T cell receptor (beta chain) came from a study of blood T cell repertoires in COVID-19. About the research overall: Sites across the United States, Italy and Spain contributed samples from acute and convalescent COVID-19. Sample material is recorded as cDNA or gDNA derived from T cells, B-cell-depleted T cells, or PBMCs.

Authors' analysis steps: Amplified reference gene primers provided the basis for estimating nucleated cell counts. The assay was immunoSEQ multiplex PCR, and TCRdb's table has in-frame clones only and misses some. The V and J calls and clone size come from that table; D and trimming were worked out from the DNA. Of 200,000 to 250,000 clones listed, approximately 91% are singletons. The ends lost 2 bases at V and 6 bases at J; junction bases unmatched: 5. The CDR3 totals 16 residues. The germline V gene encodes CDR1 MNHEY and CDR2 SMNVEV (reference sequence). V is TRBV27 and J is TRBJ2-3; 13 bases line up with TRBD2. Sequencing was done on a sample of peripheral blood. The receptor's source is a man aged 60-69 years who had recovered from COVID-19. CDR3: CASSLRTSGGSDTQYF. Written as DNA, the CDR3 is TGTGCCAGCAGTTTAAGGACTAGCGGGGGTTCGGATACGCAGTATTTT.